A selection of T cell receptor beta chains follows, all from one sample in a study of blood T cell repertoires in COVID-19. Libraries were prepared by immunoSEQ multiplex PCR; TCRdb keeps only in-frame clonotypes and omits some of them. There are some 200,000 clones in the sample; just over 85% occur only once, and about 4.8% lies in the top ten. The sequenced sample consisted of peripheral blood. Every receptor here comes from a man aged 45-60 years with acute or convalescent COVID-19. Both conserved end residues are part of each CDR3. Each record gives: D gene, V gene, clone size, J gene, CDR3 DNA, CDR3 protein. A D gene is named only where the DNA matches it firmly. Clone size is not always given. Where it is, it says once, few, many or a class for expanded clones.

TRBD1	TRBV10-1	.	TRBJ1-2	TGCGCCACCAGGGGGCCGGGCTGGAACTATGGCTACACCTTC	CATRGPGWNYGYTF
.	TRBV5-1	few	TRBJ1-1	TGCGCCAGCAGACATCAACAGGGTGACACTGAAGCTTTCTTT	CASRHQQGDTEAFF
.	TRBV9	.	TRBJ2-3	TGTGCCAGCAGCCCCAAAGAGGTAGATACGCAGTATTTT	CASSPKEVDTQYF
TRBD1	TRBV6-5	.	TRBJ1-2	TGTGCCAGCAGTTACTCACTGGGACAGGAGGATGGCTACACCTTC	CASSYSLGQEDGYTF
TRBD1	TRBV19	.	TRBJ1-3	TGTGCCAGTAAGGACAGGGGGATATCCGGAAACACCATATATTTT	CASKDRGISGNTIYF
.	TRBV7-9	.	TRBJ1-1	TGTGCCAGCAGCTCATTCGGGGGCACTGAAGCTTTCTTT	CASSSFGGTEAFF
TRBD1	TRBV24-1	.	TRBJ2-5	TGTGCCACCAGTGGGCAGGGGGAAGAGACCCAGTACTTC	CATSGQGEETQYF
.	TRBV10-2	.	TRBJ1-1	TGCGCCAGCAGTGAGCCGATACTATCACCGGGGAACACTGAAGCTTTCTTT	CASSEPILSPGNTEAFF
.	TRBV5-4	.	TRBJ1-2	TGTGCCAGCACTGAAGGGGTTTGGTATGGCTACACCTTC	CASTEGVWYGYTF
TRBD1	TRBV10-3	.	TRBJ1-1	TGTGCCATCAGTGAGTCAGGAAACAGGGGGATTTTGAGGACTGAAGCTTTCTTT	CAISESGNRGILRTEAFF
.	TRBV20-1	.	TRBJ1-4	TGCAGTGCTAGTGGGCGGGGTGTTGGTGAAAAACTGTTTTTT	CSASGRGVGEKLFF
.	TRBV10-1	once	TRBJ1-1	TGCGCCAGCAGTGAGTCTCGGCAGGGGAACACTGAAGCTTTCTTT	CASSESRQGNTEAFF
TRBD1	TRBV30	.	TRBJ1-5	TGTGCCTGGGACAGGGGCGTGTATAGCAATCAGCCCCAGCATTTT	CAWDRGVYSNQPQHF
TRBD1	TRBV2	.	TRBJ1-5	TGTGCCAGCAGTGGATATCAGGGGGCAGGGGCCCAGCATTTT	CASSGYQGAGAQHF
.	TRBV29-1	.	TRBJ1-2	TGCAGCGTCCAGGTTAGGGAGAACTATGGCTACACCTTC	CSVQVRENYGYTF